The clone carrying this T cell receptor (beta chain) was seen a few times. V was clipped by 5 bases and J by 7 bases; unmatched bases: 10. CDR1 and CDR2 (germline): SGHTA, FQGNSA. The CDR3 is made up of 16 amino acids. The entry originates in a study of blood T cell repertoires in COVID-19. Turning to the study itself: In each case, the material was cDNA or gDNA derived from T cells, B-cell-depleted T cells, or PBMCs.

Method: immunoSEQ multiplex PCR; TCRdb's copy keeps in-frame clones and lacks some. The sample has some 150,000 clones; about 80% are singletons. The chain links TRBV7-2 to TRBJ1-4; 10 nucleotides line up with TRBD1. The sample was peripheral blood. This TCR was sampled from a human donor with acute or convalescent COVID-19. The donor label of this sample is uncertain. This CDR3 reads CASSRASGTGVEKLFF. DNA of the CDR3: TGTGCCAGCAGCCGTGCGTCCGGGACAGGGGTTGAAAAACTGTTTTTT.